A selection of T cell receptor beta chains follows, all from one sample in a study of CD8 T cells in Susac syndrome. TCRdb itself ran the immunoSEQ multiplex PCR reads through MiXCR, one entry per CDR3 protein. Of some 150,000 distinct CDR3 sequences in the sample, approximately 94% were seen once. Sequencing was done on a sample of CD8+ T cells from PBMCs. The receptor set was obtained from a human donor with multiple sclerosis. Both conserved end residues are part of each CDR3. The D gene is left open where the match is weak. Size values are once, few and many counts, or a class for expanded clones, and some rows have none.

j_call	d_call	v_call	clone_size	cdr3_aa	cdr3_nt
TRBJ2-7	-	TRBV27	-	CASSLNPSSYEQYF	TGTGCCAGCAGTTTAAATCCCAGCTCCTACGAGCAGTACTTC
TRBJ2-5	-	TRBV5-1	-	CASSLDGAQETQYF	TGCGCCAGCAGCTTGGATGGGGCCCAAGAGACCCAGTACTTC
TRBJ2-1	-	TRBV6-5	-	CASSQHLANEQFF	TGTGCCAGCAGTCAACACCTAGCAAATGAGCAGTTCTTC
TRBJ2-3	TRBD2	TRBV7-9	-	CASSRLAGEGDTQYF	TGTGCCAGCAGCCGACTAGCGGGGGAGGGCGATACGCAGTATTTT
TRBJ2-1	TRBD2	TRBV20-1	-	CSASLLAGGTNEQFF	TGCAGTGCTAGTCTTCTAGCGGGGGGAACCAATGAGCAGTTCTTC
TRBJ2-1	-	TRBV6-5	-	CASSYSPTGEQFF	TGTGCCAGCAGTTACTCACCGACAGGTGAGCAGTTCTTC
TRBJ1-2	TRBD1	TRBV7-8	-	CASSTASIGTGGARGYTF	TGTGCCAGCAGCACTGCCTCTATCGGGACAGGGGGCGCCCGGGGCTACACCTTC
TRBJ2-1	-	TRBV19	-	CASIRTGGDEQFF	TGTGCCAGTATTCGGACTGGCGGGGATGAGCAGTTCTTC
TRBJ2-1	-	TRBV5-6	-	CASSQIEGLHNEQFF	TGTGCCAGCAGTCAGATCGAGGGCCTCCACAATGAGCAGTTCTTC
TRBJ2-2	-	TRBV7-2	-	CASTGGQGLIGELFF	TGTGCCAGCACGGGTGGCCAGGGACTCATCGGGGAGCTGTTTTTT
TRBJ2-1	-	TRBV24-1	-	CATSPLTSPNEQFF	TGTGCCACCAGCCCTCTAACGTCGCCCAATGAGCAGTTCTTC
TRBJ1-1	-	TRBV20-1	-	CSARGGGARNTEAFF	TGCAGTGCTAGGGGGGGAGGGGCTAGGAACACTGAAGCTTTCTTT
TRBJ1-2	-	TRBV4-3	once	CASSQDRERAGLYGYTF	TGCGCCAGCAGCCAAGATCGTGAGCGGGCAGGGTTGTATGGCTACACCTTC
TRBJ1-1	-	TRBV29-1	few	CSVKTGTEAFF	TGCAGCGTTAAGACGGGGACTGAAGCTTTCTTT
TRBJ2-7	-	TRBV12-5	-	CASGSPPDEQYF	TGTGCTAGTGGATCCCCCCCGGACGAGCAGTACTTC
TRBJ1-1	-	TRBV2	-	CASRGSEAFF	TGTGCCAGCAGAGGCAGTGAAGCTTTCTTT
TRBJ1-1	TRBD1	TRBV20-1	few	CSARTGVDTEAFF	TGCAGTGCGAGGACAGGGGTGGACACTGAAGCTTTCTTT
TRBJ2-1	-	TRBV9	-	CASSVGGKGWNEQFF	TGTGCCAGCAGCGTAGGGGGTAAGGGGTGGAATGAGCAGTTCTTC
TRBJ2-2	-	TRBV20-1	-	CSATPAAGELFF	TGCAGTGCTACCCCGGCGGCCGGGGAGCTGTTTTTT
TRBJ1-2	-	TRBV10-3	-	CAISNASLAEGYTF	TGTGCCATCAGTAACGCCTCGTTAGCAGAGGGCTACACCTTC
TRBJ2-2	-	TRBV5-6	once	CASIPGRTNTGELFF	TGTGCCAGCATCCCCGGACGGACGAACACCGGGGAGCTGTTTTTT
TRBJ1-6	TRBD1	TRBV19	-	CASSATGDSPLHF	TGTGCCAGTAGTGCGACAGGGGATTCACCCCTCCACTTT
TRBJ2-1	TRBD1	TRBV20-1	-	CSAAKTGGRLPYNEQFF	TGCAGTGCCGCAAAGACAGGGGGTCGACTTCCTTACAATGAGCAGTTCTTC
TRBJ2-5	-	TRBV12-3/TRBV12-4	-	CASSFRQSPQGTQYF	TGTGCCAGCAGTTTCAGGCAGTCCCCCCAGGGAACCCAGTACTTC
TRBJ2-1	-	TRBV2	once	CASFHDNEQFF	TGTGCCAGCTTTCATGACAATGAGCAGTTCTTC
TRBJ1-5	-	TRBV4-3	few	CASSQGTALNQPQHF	TGCGCCAGCAGCCAAGGGACAGCGCTTAATCAGCCCCAGCATTTT
TRBJ1-1	-	TRBV2	-	CASSPWATEFLNTEAFF	TGTGCCAGCAGTCCCTGGGCAACAGAATTTTTGAACACTGAAGCTTTCTTT
TRBJ2-3	TRBD2	TRBV20-1	-	CSATSGGTTDTQYF	TGCAGTGCTACTAGCGGGGGGACCACAGATACGCAGTATTTT
TRBJ1-1	-	TRBV7-3	once	CASSFTGPITEAFF	TGTGCCAGCAGCTTTACGGGCCCCATCACTGAAGCTTTCTTT
TRBJ1-4	TRBD1	TRBV7-9	once	CASSLGPQGQMEKLFF	TGTGCCAGCAGCTTAGGACCACAGGGGCAGATGGAAAAACTGTTTTTT
TRBJ2-7	-	TRBV2	-	CASRDYSYEQYF	TGTGCCAGCAGGGACTATTCCTACGAGCAGTACTTC
TRBJ2-5	TRBD2	TRBV12-3/TRBV12-4	-	CASSLLGEGTQETQYF	TGTGCCAGCAGTTTACTGGGGGAGGGTACCCAAGAGACCCAGTACTTC
TRBJ1-2	TRBD1	TRBV29-1	-	CSVYGTAKRSNYGYTF	TGCAGCGTATACGGGACAGCCAAACGATCAAACTATGGCTACACCTTC
TRBJ2-1	-	TRBV20-1	once	CSASGTLYNEQFF	TGCAGTGCTAGCGGGACTTTATACAATGAGCAGTTCTTC
TRBJ1-1	-	TRBV19	-	CASSITAEAFF	TGTGCCAGTAGTATAACGGCTGAAGCTTTCTTT
TRBJ2-7	TRBD2	TRBV27	-	CASSSAGTTYEQYF	TGTGCCAGCAGTTCGGCAGGGACTACTTACGAGCAGTACTTC
TRBJ2-7	-	TRBV20-1	-	CSARDRGGTYEQYF	TGCAGTGCTAGAGATCGTGGCGGAACCTACGAGCAGTACTTC
TRBJ2-7	TRBD2	TRBV15	-	CATSGGLAGGNEQYF	TGTGCCACCAGCGGGGGACTAGCGGGGGGTAACGAGCAGTACTTC
TRBJ1-1	-	TRBV20-1	-	CSARDPDSRWTEAFF	TGCAGTGCTAGAGACCCGGACTCCCGGTGGACTGAAGCTTTCTTT
TRBJ2-7	-	TRBV5-6	-	CASSLSVRETYEQYF	TGTGCCAGCAGCTTGTCGGTCAGGGAAACCTACGAGCAGTACTTC
TRBJ2-3	-	TRBV14	-	CASSQSAGLNTDTQYF	TGTGCCAGCAGCCAAAGCGCAGGGCTCAACACAGATACGCAGTATTTT
TRBJ1-5	-	TRBV30	-	CAWSPPGQRGGQPQHF	TGTGCCTGGAGTCCGCCGGGACAAAGGGGAGGTCAGCCCCAGCATTTT
TRBJ2-3	TRBD2	TRBV28	-	CASSSEKLAGGPHGTDTQYF	TGTGCCAGCAGTTCCGAAAAGCTAGCGGGGGGGCCCCACGGCACAGATACGCAGTATTTT
TRBJ1-1	-	TRBV29-1	-	CSIPPGANTEAFF	TGCAGCATCCCCCCCGGGGCGAACACTGAAGCTTTCTTT
TRBJ1-1	-	TRBV3-1	-	CASSPGALNTEAFF	TGTGCCAGCAGCCCCGGGGCCTTGAACACTGAAGCTTTCTTT
TRBJ2-5	-	TRBV3-1	-	CASSQVRETQYF	TGTGCCAGCAGCCAAGTCCGGGAGACCCAGTACTTC
TRBJ2-7	-	TRBV4-3	-	CASSQDLGTTMSSYEQYF	TGCGCCAGCAGCCAAGATCTCGGGACGACGATGAGCTCCTACGAGCAGTACTTC
TRBJ1-5	-	TRBV7-8	once	CASRLGSGRSQPQHF	TGTGCCAGCCGCCTGGGGTCAGGGAGGAGTCAGCCCCAGCATTTT
TRBJ2-3	-	TRBV7-6	-	CASSLQFGRYTDTQYF	TGTGCCAGCAGCCTGCAGTTTGGGAGATACACAGATACGCAGTATTTT
TRBJ2-3	TRBD1	TRBV12-3/TRBV12-4	-	CASSPGTGSDTQYF	TGTGCCAGCAGTCCCGGGACAGGGTCAGATACGCAGTATTTT
TRBJ2-7	-	TRBV20-1	-	CSARDLAGRNSYEQYF	TGCAGTGCTAGAGATCTGGCGGGCCGCAATTCCTACGAGCAGTACTTC
TRBJ2-5	-	TRBV12-3/TRBV12-4	few	CASSLLRETQYF	TGTGCCAGCAGTTTACTCCGAGAGACCCAGTACTTC
TRBJ2-5	TRBD1	TRBV20-1	-	CSATGTDQETQYF	TGCAGTGCAACCGGGACAGACCAAGAGACCCAGTACTTC
TRBJ1-2	-	TRBV29-1	-	CSVDAGPYGYTF	TGCAGCGTTGATGCGGGGCCCTATGGCTACACCTTC
TRBJ2-7	TRBD1	TRBV20-1	-	CSARGKGQGPEQYF	TGCAGTGCTAGAGGGAAGGGACAGGGCCCCGAGCAGTACTTC